A single sample is the source of the 7 T cell receptor beta chains below, sequenced in a study of shared clonotypes between healthy human individuals. Method: immunoSEQ multiplex PCR; TCRdb's copy keeps in-frame clones and lacks some. Among about 1.1 million clones listed, around three quarters were seen once. The material sequenced was memory CD4+ T cells from PBMCs. Subset here: CD45RA-negative fraction. These receptors all stem from a man younger than 35 in good health. Some clones in this sample may be carry-over from other donors' samples.

This sequence joins TRBV5-1 and TRBJ2-7; TRBD1 matches at 7 bases. The germline CDR1 and CDR2 sequences are SGHRS and YFSETQ. The CDR3 has 14 amino acids. Unmatched junction bases numbered 9, after V lost 4 bases and J lost 5 bases. CDR3 region: CASSLRGQSHEQYF. The CDR3 region has the DNA TGCGCCAGCAGCCTGAGGGGACAGTCCCACGAGCAGTACTTC.

This clone was recorded a few times. Within the sample, other DNA sequences also encode this same CDR3. The chain combines TRBV15 with TRBJ1-5; no clear D gene. Germline lookup yields CDR1 LNHNV and CDR2 YYDKDF (reference sequence). V lost 0 bases and J 5 bases, leaving 8 bases between the germline ends. CDR3 length: 14 amino acids. As DNA, the CDR3 is TGTGCCACCAGCAGAGATCGATTGGATCAGCCCCAGCATTTT. Translating gives CATSRDRLDQPQHF.

The chain has TRBV18 and TRBJ1-2; D is unclear. The germline gives CDR1 KGHSH, CDR2 LQKENI. The CDR3 runs 13 residues. Between the trimmed V and J ends, which lost 8 bases and 3 bases, there was a span of 13 bases. The CDR3 spells CASMNLRDYGYTF. DNA of the CDR3: TGTGCCAGCATGAATTTACGTGACTATGGCTACACCTTC. Based on the CDR3 plus reference TRBV18 and TRBJ1-2, the full variable domain is NAGVMQNPRHLVRRRGQEARLRCSPMKGHSHVYWYRQLPEEGLKFMVYLQKENIIDESGMPKERFSAEFPKEGPSILRIQQVVRGDSAAYFCASMNLRDYGYTFGSGTRLTVV.

The chain uses TRBV27 and TRBJ2-5; 11 bases are shared with TRBD2. This CDR3 contains 15 residues. V dropped 3 bases and J dropped 7; count of bases not matched to a gene: 7. Germline V CDR1 and CDR2: MNHEY, SMNVEV (reference sequence). CDR3 amino acids: CASSFSGRASRTQYF. The CDR3 DNA reads TGTGCCAGCAGTTTTAGCGGGAGGGCCTCTAGGACCCAGTACTTC.

This clone was recorded only once. The same CDR3 also results from other DNA sequences found in this sample. The chain couples TRBV4-2 to TRBJ2-5, with 11 bases identical to TRBD2. The J segment lost 2 bases and the V segment lost 4 bases, leaving 3 bases of the junction unmatched. This CDR3 is 15 amino acids long. Per the germline V gene, CDR1 is LGHNA and CDR2 is YNFKEQ. The CDR3: CASSLGTSGQETQYF. CDR3 sequence (DNA): TGTGCCAGCAGCCTCGGGACTAGCGGACAAGAGACCCAGTACTTC.

This clone occurred a few times. The chain uses TRBV11-1 and TRBJ2-1, with unresolved D. The germline CDR1 and CDR2 sequences are SGHAT and FQDESV (reference sequence). The CDR3 extends over 12 amino acids. V shed 5 bases and J shed 8 bases, with 10 bases lying between them. The CDR3 coding sequence is TGTGCCAGCAGCACCACCCAGCATGAGCAGTTCTTC. This codes for CASSTTQHEQFF.

The rearrangement joins TRBV9 to TRBJ1-1, with unresolved D. The ends were cut back, 3 bases at V and 1 base at J, with 13 bases in the middle. CDR1 is SGDLS, CDR2 YYNGEE, per germline. CDR3 size: 15 residues. The CDR3 DNA follows: TGTGCCAGCAGCGCGGGGAGCCGGCCGAACACTGAAGCTTTCTTT. This codes for CASSAGSRPNTEAFF.